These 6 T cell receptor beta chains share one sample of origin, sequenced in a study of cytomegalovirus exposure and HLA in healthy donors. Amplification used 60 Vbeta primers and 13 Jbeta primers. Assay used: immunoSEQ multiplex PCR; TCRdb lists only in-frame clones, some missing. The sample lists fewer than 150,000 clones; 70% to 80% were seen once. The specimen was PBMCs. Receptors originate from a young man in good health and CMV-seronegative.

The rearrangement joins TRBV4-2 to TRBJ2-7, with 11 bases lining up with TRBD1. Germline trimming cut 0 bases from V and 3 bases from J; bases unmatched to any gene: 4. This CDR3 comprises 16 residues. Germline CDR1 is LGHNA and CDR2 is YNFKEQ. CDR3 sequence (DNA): TGTGCCAGCAGCCAAGATTCAGGGACAGGGGGCTACGAGCAGTACTTC. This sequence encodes CASSQDSGTGGYEQYF.

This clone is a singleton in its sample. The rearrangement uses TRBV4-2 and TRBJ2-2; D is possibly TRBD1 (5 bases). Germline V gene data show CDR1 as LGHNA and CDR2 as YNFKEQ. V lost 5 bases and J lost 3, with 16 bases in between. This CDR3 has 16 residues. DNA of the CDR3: TGTGCCAGCAGCTTACACAGGAATGACGACACCGGGGAGCTGTTTTTT. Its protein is CASSLHRNDDTGELFF.

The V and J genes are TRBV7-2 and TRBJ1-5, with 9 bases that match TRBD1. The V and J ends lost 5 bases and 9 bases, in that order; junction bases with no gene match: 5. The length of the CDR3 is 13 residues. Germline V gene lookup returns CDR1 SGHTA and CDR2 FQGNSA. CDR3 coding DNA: TGTGCCAGCAGCATGGGACAGGGACGGCCCCAGCATTTT. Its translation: CASSMGQGRPQHF.

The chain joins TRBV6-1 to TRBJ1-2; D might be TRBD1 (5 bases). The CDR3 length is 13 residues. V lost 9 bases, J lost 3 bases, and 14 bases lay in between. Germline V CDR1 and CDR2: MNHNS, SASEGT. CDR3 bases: TGTGCCAGTATCTTGGACACATACTATGGCTACACCTTC. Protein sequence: CASILDTYYGYTF.

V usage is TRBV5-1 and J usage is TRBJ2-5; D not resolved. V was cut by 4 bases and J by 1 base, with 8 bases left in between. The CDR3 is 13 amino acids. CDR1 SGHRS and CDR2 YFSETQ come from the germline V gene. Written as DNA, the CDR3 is TGCGCCAGCAGCCTACTTGTCCAAGAGACCCAGTACTTC. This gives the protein CASSLLVQETQYF.

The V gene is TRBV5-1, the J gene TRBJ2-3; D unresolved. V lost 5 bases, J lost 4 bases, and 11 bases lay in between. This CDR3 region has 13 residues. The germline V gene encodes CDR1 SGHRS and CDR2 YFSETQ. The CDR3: CASSVSESDTQYF. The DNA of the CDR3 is TGCGCCAGCAGTGTTTCCGAGTCAGATACGCAGTATTTT.